Listed below are T cell receptor beta chains from one sample, sequenced in a study of blood T cell repertoires in COVID-19. Using immunoSEQ multiplex PCR, the repertoire was profiled, and TCRdb retains in-frame clones only, with some absent. The sample lists fewer than 500,000 clones; 87% were seen once. Sequenced: PBMCs or T cells enriched from blood (not recorded which). The receptor source for this set is a woman under 30 who had recovered from COVID-19. The CDR3 runs from the conserved cysteine through the conserved F or W. Each record gives: V gene, J gene, D gene, clone size, CDR3 length, CDR3 DNA, CDR3 protein. D genes are given only for firm matches. Clone size is shown for a subset of rows, as once, few, many or a class of expanded clone.

TRBV3-1/TRBV3-2	TRBJ1-2	TRBD1	.	17	TGTGCCAGCAGCCACCATAAAGACAGGGTAGATCTAAGTGGCTACACCTTC	CASSHHKDRVDLSGYTF
TRBV5-4	TRBJ2-1	TRBD1	.	16	TGTGCCAGCAGCCCGGCCCGGGACAGGGTGAGGAATGAGCAGTTCTTC	CASSPARDRVRNEQFF
TRBV29-1	TRBJ2-3	TRBD2	.	13	TGCAGCGTTGGGAATAGCGGGGCAGATACGCAGTATTTT	CSVGNSGADTQYF
TRBV9	TRBJ1-4	.	.	15	TGTGCCAGCAGCGTAGGAGACAGGCTGAATGAAAAACTGTTTTTT	CASSVGDRLNEKLFF
TRBV7-2	TRBJ2-3	.	once	15	TGTGCCAGCAGCTTAGGGGGCAGACCCACAGATACGCAGTATTTT	CASSLGGRPTDTQYF
TRBV11-2	TRBJ2-2	.	.	14	TGTGCCAGCATGTTCAGTCCGAACACCGGGGAGCTGTTTTTT	CASMFSPNTGELFF
TRBV25-1	TRBJ1-1	.	.	14	TGTGCCAGCAGTGAATGGGAGGGAGGGGCTGAAGCTTTCTTT	CASSEWEGGAEAFF
TRBV5-1	TRBJ2-3	.	once	16	TGCGCCAGCAGCTTGGCCGTCGACAGGTTGGGAGATACGCAGTATTTT	CASSLAVDRLGDTQYF
TRBV7-2	TRBJ1-2	.	.	14	TGTGCCAGCAGCACGGCAGGGGCTCCGGGTGGCTACACCTTC	CASSTAGAPGGYTF
TRBV10-1	TRBJ1-1	.	.	15	TGCGCCAGCAGCCGTACCCGTGGGGCCGGGACTGAAGCTTTCTTT	CASSRTRGAGTEAFF
TRBV21-1	TRBJ1-2	.	.	14	TGTGCCAGCAGCAAAGAGGGGGCAGGACGCAGCTACACCTTC	CASSKEGAGRSYTF
TRBV14	TRBJ1-5	.	.	18	TGTGCCAGCAGCCAAGCCGCACCAGGACAGTATAGCAATCAGCCCCAGCATTTT	CASSQAAPGQYSNQPQHF
TRBV28	TRBJ1-2	TRBD1	few	16	TGTGCCAGCAGTCCCCCCCGACAGGGCTTCAACTATGGCTACACCTTC	CASSPPRQGFNYGYTF
TRBV6-5	TRBJ2-3	TRBD1	.	15	TGTGCCAGCAGTTACGGGACAGGGATTACAGATACGCAGTATTTT	CASSYGTGITDTQYF